The 26 T cell receptor gamma chains below come from one sample, sequenced in a study of γδ T cells in repeated Plasmodium falciparum infection. Vgamma9/Vdelta2+ and Vdelta2-negative gammadelta T cells were flow-sorted from PBMC for bulk sequencing. TCRdb reprocessed the multiplex PCR reads through CATT. There are 20,000 to 30,000 gamma-chain clones in the sample; about 2.9% occur only once, and roughly 30% lies in the top ten. Sequenced input: gamma-delta T cells from blood. These receptors were obtained from a pool of human donors (malaria-infected and uninfected, not separated).

This clone has ten or more counts. The protein TCRdb lists belongs to a much larger clone and differs from this DNA's translation at residue 3, which points to a read error; the protein shown is made from the DNA. The genes are TRGV9 and TRGJ1 or TRGJ2. In the absence of a J gene in TCRdb, the DNA was matched to germline to assign it here. The CDR3 is 17 amino acids. The V gene's germline CDR1 is GITISATS and CDR2 ISYDGTV (reference sequence). The CDR3 loop is CASWDQPNYTNYYKKLF. In nucleotides, the CDR3 is TGTGCCTCGTGGGACCAGCCGAACTACACAAATTATTATAAGAAACTCTTT.

This clone was seen ten or more times. The protein in TCRdb stems from a much larger clone and differs at residue 9 from this DNA's translation, likely a read error; here the protein is translated from the DNA. The CDR3 DNA reads TGTGCCACCTGGGACGGGCCGCGCTATTATTATAAGAAACTCTTT. It specifies CATWDGPRYYYKKLF. This chain connects TRGV2 to TRGJ1 or TRGJ2. Here the J gene was assigned by germline matching of the DNA, as TCRdb has none. CDR3 length: 15 amino acids. Looked up from germline, CDR1 is EGSNGY and CDR2 is YDSYNSKV. V lost 0 bases to trimming and J lost 2 bases; unmatched junction nucleotides: 7.

Concerning this clone: This DNA's translation and the protein TCRdb lists, from a much larger clone, do not match at residue 17, likely due to a read error; the protein shown is translated from the DNA. The rearrangement joins TRGV3 to TRGJ1 or TRGJ2. The J gene is absent in TCRdb and was assigned here via DNA matching to germline. CDR1 and CDR2 (germline): VTNTFY, YDVSTARD (reference sequence). The CDR3 runs 20 residues. DNA of the CDR3: TGTGCCACCTGGGACAGGACAATTGGGAGGTGCACCCATTATGACTATAGGAAACTCTTT. It encodes CATWDRTIGRCTHYDYRKLF.

This clone was picked up many times. The chain recombines TRGV3 with TRGJP2. The CDR3 sequence is 14 residues long. V shed 5 bases and J 1 base; nucleotides not matched to a gene: 4. CDR1 is VTNTFY and CDR2 is YDVSTARD in the germline V gene (reference sequence). The CDR3 bases are TGTGCCACCTGGGGAATTAGTAGTGATTGGATCAAGACGTTT. Protein product: CATWGISSDWIKTF.

This clone was recorded many times. The protein given by TCRdb reflects a much larger clone and differs at residue 15 from this DNA's translation, likely from a read error; the protein shown is the DNA's translation. The V gene is TRGV9, the J gene TRGJP. Germline matching of the DNA provided the J gene here, since TCRdb leaves it blank. This CDR3 contains 18 residues. Germline assignment: CDR1 GITISATS and CDR2 ISYDGTV (reference sequence). The DNA for the CDR3 is TGTGCCTTGTGGGAGCCCAGGGACCCGGAGTTGGGCAAAAAAGTCAAGGTATTT. Encoded protein: CALWEPRDPELGKKVKVF.

At least ten counts were recorded for this clone. Since a far larger clone is one base different, this is likely a read error. This same CDR3 is encoded by further DNA sequences in the sample. The gene calls are TRGV9 and TRGJP1. The J gene, absent from TCRdb, was called here by matching the DNA to germline. The CDR3 sequence is 15 residues long. The germline V gene encodes CDR1 GITISATS and CDR2 ISYDGTV (reference sequence). CDR3 region: CALWEVWTTGWFKIF. The CDR3 bases are TGTGCCTTGTGGGAGGTGTGGACCACCGGTTGGTTCAAGATATTT.

Note on this clone: The TCRdb protein, from a much larger clone, departs from this DNA's translation at residue 14, likely by read error; the protein shown derives from the DNA. Distinct nucleotide sequences in the sample also encode this CDR3. This rearrangement joins TRGV2 to TRGJP1. The J gene is not listed in TCRdb, so it was assigned here from a DNA match to germline. Germline V gene sequence: CDR1 EGSNGY, CDR2 YDSYNSKV. The CDR3 has 18 amino acids. CDR3 DNA sequence: TGTGCCACCTCCCAGATGGCTCTTAAATATACCACTGGTAGGTTCAAGATATTT. It codes for CATSQMALKYTTGRFKIF.

This clone was counted ten times or more. TCRdb's entry gives the protein of a much larger clone, which mismatches this DNA's translation at residue 5, likely from a read error; the protein reported here is translated from the DNA. V is TRGV9 and J is TRGJP. Assignment of the J gene here rests on matching the DNA to germline, because TCRdb gives none. The germline V gene encodes CDR1 GITISATS and CDR2 ISYDGTV (reference sequence). CDR3 length: 14 amino acids. Trimming at V came to 5 bases and at J to 6 bases, leaving 1 base not matched to a gene. This CDR3 is CALWGELGKKIKVF. The CDR3 nucleotides read TGTGCCTTGTGGGGAGAGTTGGGCAAAAAAATCAAGGTATTT.

The sample holds many counts of this clone. The gene calls are TRGV8 and TRGJ1 or TRGJ2. The V and J ends lost 5 bases and 2 bases, in that order; junction bases with no gene match: 6. Per the germline V gene, CDR1 is VENAVY and CDR2 is YDSYNSRV. The CDR3 spans 13 residues. CDR3 coding DNA: TGTGCCACCTGGGGAGGTTATTATTATAAGAAACTCTTT. Translated, it gives CATWGGYYYKKLF.

Ten or more counts support this clone. This may be a read error: a much more frequent sequence differs by one nucleotide. The CDR3 region has the DNA TGTGCCACCTGGGACAGACGTAGTGATTGGATCAAGACGTTT. It is translated as CATWDRRSDWIKTF. V gene TRGV5 combines with J gene TRGJP2. Germline matching of the DNA provided the J gene here, since TCRdb leaves it blank. Trimming cost V 1 base and J 3 bases; bases outside gene matches: 2. This CDR3 comprises 14 residues. CDR1 is VINAFY, CDR2 YDVSNSKD, per germline.

In the case of this clone: The protein given by TCRdb reflects a much larger clone and differs at residue 10 from this DNA's translation, likely from a read error; the protein shown is the DNA's translation. This rearrangement joins TRGV8 to TRGJ1 or TRGJ2. No J gene was available from TCRdb, and it was assigned here by a germline match of the DNA. CDR3 size: 14 residues. Looked up from germline, CDR1 is VENAVY and CDR2 is YDSYNSRV. The CDR3 reads CATWDRTIYCKKLF. In DNA, the CDR3 is TGTGCCACCTGGGATAGGACGATTTATTGTAAGAAACTCTTT.

This clone showed up many times. A read error may explain this, as a much larger clone is one base away. There is no J gene call, but TRGV2 is given as the V gene. Germline V gives CDR1 EGSNGY, CDR2 YDSYNSKV. The CDR3 sequence is 13 residues long. The CDR3 protein is CATWDVNYYKKLF. In nucleotides, the CDR3 is TGTGCCACCTGGGACGTCAATTATTATAAGAAGCTCTTT.

This clone was seen more than once but under ten times. V gene assignment gives TRGV9, but the J gene was left uncalled. The CDR3 is 9 residues long. CDR1 GITISATS and CDR2 ISYDGTV come from the germline V gene (reference sequence). The CDR3 here is CALWSQLFF. The CDR3 DNA reads TGTGCCTTGTGGAGTCAGCTTTTTTTT.

This clone was seen more than once but under ten times. A read error is the likely source, as a far larger clone sits one nucleotide away. Different DNA sequences within this sample yield the same CDR3. The J gene is TRGJ1 or TRGJ2, the V gene TRGV9. TCRdb records no J gene; here it was assigned by comparing the DNA to germline. Germline assignment: CDR1 GITISATS and CDR2 ISYDGTV (reference sequence). CDR3 length: 14 amino acids. The CDR3 coding sequence is TGTGCCTTATGGGAGTTGTACCCCCAGGATAAGAAACTCTTT. This encodes CALWELYPQDKKLF.

This clone showed up many times. TCRdb shows a much larger clone's protein in place of this DNA's translation, and the two differ at residue 12, likely through a read error; the protein shown is translated from the DNA. V is TRGV9 and J is TRGJP. Germline assignment: CDR1 GITISATS and CDR2 ISYDGTV (reference sequence). The CDR3 contains 14 residues. CDR3 nucleotide sequence: TGTGCCTTGTGGCAAGAGTTGGGCAAAAAAATCATGGTATTT. Translation gives CALWQELGKKIMVF.

The J gene is TRGJ1 or TRGJ2, the V gene TRGV2. TCRdb lists no J gene, so it was determined here by aligning the DNA to germline. Germline CDR1 EGSNGY, CDR2 YDSYNSKV. The CDR3 is 16 residues long. With V trimmed by 5 bases and J by 5 bases, 18 bases remained unmatched. In DNA, the CDR3 is TGTGCCACCTGGGTGGATCTCCTAGTTGGGGATTATAAGAAACTCTTT. Translation: CATWVDLLVGDYKKLF.

This clone was counted a few times. TCRdb's entry gives the protein of a much larger clone, which mismatches this DNA's translation at residue 7, likely from a read error; the protein reported here is translated from the DNA. V and J are TRGV2 and TRGJ1 or TRGJ2. The J gene was missing in TCRdb and was found by matching the end of the DNA to germline. Germline V gives CDR1 EGSNGY, CDR2 YDSYNSKV. With V trimmed by 0 bases and J by 8 bases, 7 bases remained unmatched. CDR3 length: 13 residues. CDR3 DNA: TGTGCCACCTGGGACGGGATGGGCGATAAGAAACTCTTT. It specifies CATWDGMGDKKLF.

Regarding this clone: The protein that TCRdb holds for this DNA derives from a much larger clone and differs from the translated DNA at residue 4, which likely indicates a read error; the protein shown here is translated from the DNA. Other nucleotide sequences in the sample specify the same CDR3. This sequence joins TRGV9 and TRGJ1 or TRGJ2. Because TCRdb records no J gene, it was assigned here through a match of the DNA to germline. The CDR3 loop spans 15 amino acids. From germline, CDR1 is GITISATS and CDR2 ISYDGTV (reference sequence). CDR3 in DNA: TGTGCCTTGAGGGAGGCCCGGGAGAATTATTATAAGAAACTCTTT. Residues: CALREARENYYKKLF.

This clone was observed at least ten times. This likely stems from a read error, as it lies one base from a far larger clone. This CDR3 is also generated by other DNA sequences in the sample. CDR3 DNA sequence: TGTGCCACCTGGGACCTAATTGATTGGATCAAGACGTTT. Its protein is CATWDLIDWIKTF. This chain joins TRGV3 and TRGJP2. No J gene was available from TCRdb, and it was assigned here by a germline match of the DNA. In germline, CDR1 is VTNTFY, CDR2 YDVSTARD (reference sequence). V dropped 3 bases and J dropped 7; count of bases not matched to a gene: 5. This CDR3 has 13 amino acids.

This clone occurred a few times. TCRdb has a much larger clone's protein, which differs at residue 3 from the translation of this DNA, likely because of a read error; what is shown is the protein translated from the DNA. The gene calls are TRGV9 and TRGJP1. TCRdb is silent on the J gene; assignment here came from matching the DNA to germline. The CDR3 covers 21 residues. Germline V gene data show CDR1 as GITISATS and CDR2 as ISYDGTV (reference sequence). The CDR3 nucleotides read TGTGCCTCGTGGGAGGTCGCCCTAGGGCGGAGGGGGTATACCACTGGTTGGTTCAAGATATTT. It encodes CASWEVALGRRGYTTGWFKIF.

This clone was observed a handful of times. The TCRdb protein, from a much larger clone, departs from this DNA's translation at residue 6, likely by read error; the protein shown derives from the DNA. The chain couples TRGV4 to TRGJ1 or TRGJ2. J was trimmed by 12 bases and V by 4 bases; bases with no gene match: 9. The CDR3 runs to 11 residues. Germline CDR1 and CDR2: EGSTGY and YDSYTSSV. The CDR3 region is CATWDAPGKLF. Here the CDR3 DNA reads TGTGCCACCTGGGACGCGCCTGGGAAACTCTTT.

Points on this clone: The TCRdb protein, from a much larger clone, departs from this DNA's translation at residue 12, likely by read error; the protein shown derives from the DNA. No call exists for the J gene, whereas the V gene is TRGV4. In germline, CDR1 is EGSTGY, CDR2 YDSYTSSV. The CDR3 sequence is 14 residues long. The CDR3 nucleotides read TGTGCCACCTGGGATGAGACCCGTTATTATAAGGAACTCTTT. It is translated as CATWDETRYYKELF.

The table lists this clone with many counts. A far larger clone is just one base off, so this is likely a read error. Additional DNA sequences in this sample encode the identical CDR3. The chain carries TRGV9 and TRGJP. Germline CDR1 and CDR2: GITISATS and ISYDGTV (reference sequence). This CDR3 is built from 13 residues. CDR3 amino acids: CALGELGKKIKVF. The CDR3 nucleotides read TGTGCCTTGGGGGAATTGGGCAAAAAAATCAAGGTATTT.

In this sample, this clone turned up a few times. This likely stems from a read error, as it lies one base from a far larger clone. This CDR3 is also generated by other DNA sequences in the sample. The V gene reported is TRGV9; the J gene is uncalled. The CDR3 length is 13 residues. Germline V CDR1 and CDR2: GITISATS, ISYDGTV (reference sequence). CDR3 residues: CALWGCPGYKKLF. The CDR3 DNA sequence: TGTGCCTTGTGGGGCTGTCCGGGATATAAGAAACTCTTC.

In its sample, this clone was seen many times. With only one base between it and a far larger clone, this is likely a read error. The chain recombines TRGV4 with TRGJ1 or TRGJ2. V dropped 1 base and J dropped 3; count of bases not matched to a gene: 3. This CDR3 is built from 13 residues. CDR1 and CDR2 from the germline V gene are EGSTGY and YDSYTSSV. CDR3 amino acids: CATWDGFYYKKLF. In DNA form, the CDR3 reads TGTGCCACCTGGGATGGATTTTATTATAAGAAACTCTTT.

This clone came up a few times. TCRdb attributes to this sequence the protein of a much larger clone, which differs from the DNA translation at residue 3; a read error is likely, and the protein displayed is translated from the DNA. The V gene is TRGV9, the J gene TRGJP1. The J gene, left out of TCRdb, was set here by checking the DNA against germline. The CDR3 totals 17 residues. CDR1 is GITISATS and CDR2 is ISYDGTV in the germline V gene (reference sequence). The CDR3 DNA follows: TGTGCCTCGTGGGAGGTCTTTTCCCAAAGGACTGGTTGGTTCAAGATATTT. This encodes CASWEVFSQRTGWFKIF.